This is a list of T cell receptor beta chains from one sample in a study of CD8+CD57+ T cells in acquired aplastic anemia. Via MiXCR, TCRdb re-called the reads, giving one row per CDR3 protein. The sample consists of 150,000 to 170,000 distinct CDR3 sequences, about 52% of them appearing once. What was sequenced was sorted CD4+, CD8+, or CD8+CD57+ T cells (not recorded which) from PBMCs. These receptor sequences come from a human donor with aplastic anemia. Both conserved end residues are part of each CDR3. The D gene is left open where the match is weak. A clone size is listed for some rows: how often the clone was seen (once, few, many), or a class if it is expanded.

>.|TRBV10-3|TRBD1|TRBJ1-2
CAITPLDRDYGYTF
TGTGCCATCACCCCCTTGGACAGGGACTATGGCTACACCTTC
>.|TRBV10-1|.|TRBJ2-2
CASREKGELFF
TGCGCCAGCAGGGAGAAGGGGGAGCTGTTTTTT
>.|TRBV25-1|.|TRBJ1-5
CASSRAGDQPQHF
TGTGCCAGCAGTAGGGCAGGGGATCAGCCCCAGCATTTT
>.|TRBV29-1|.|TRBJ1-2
CSPQPDRPGGYTF
TGCAGCCCTCAACCCGACAGGCCTGGGGGCTACACCTTC
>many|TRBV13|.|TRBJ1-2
CASSLGRGTGYSTF
TGTGCCAGCAGCTTAGGTCGGGGTACAGGATACTCCACCTTC
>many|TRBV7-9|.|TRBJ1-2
CASSLGIQGSYGYTF
TGTGCCAGCAGCTTAGGTATCCAGGGGAGCTATGGCTACACCTTC
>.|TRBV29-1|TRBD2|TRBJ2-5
CSVARGSGYQETQYF
TGCAGCGTCGCAAGAGGTAGCGGGTACCAAGAGACCCAGTACTTC
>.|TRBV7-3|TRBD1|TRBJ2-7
CASSWGQDYEQYF
TGTGCCAGCAGCTGGGGACAGGACTACGAGCAGTACTTC
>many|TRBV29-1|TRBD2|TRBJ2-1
CSGVTSGAGNEQFF
TGCAGCGGCGTGACTAGCGGGGCTGGTAATGAGCAGTTCTTC
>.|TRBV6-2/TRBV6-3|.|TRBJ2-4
CASTRTEAKNIQYF
TGTGCCAGCACCCGGACAGAGGCCAAAAACATTCAGTACTTC
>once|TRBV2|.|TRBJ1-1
CATPRGSGAFF
TGTGCCACCCCTCGGGGCAGTGGAGCTTTCTTT
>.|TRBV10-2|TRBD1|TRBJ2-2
CASSEWGQYTGELFF
TGCGCCAGCAGTGAGTGGGGACAGTACACCGGGGAGCTGTTTTTT
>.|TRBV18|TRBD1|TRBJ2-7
CASSPPGTGASEQYF
TGTGCCAGCTCACCACCAGGGACAGGGGCTAGTGAGCAGTACTTC
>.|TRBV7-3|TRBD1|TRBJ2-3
CASSPRRTGSTDTQYF
TGTGCCAGCAGCCCCCGTCGGACAGGGAGCACAGATACGCAGTATTTT
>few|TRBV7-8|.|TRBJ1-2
CASSPQDYGYTF
TGTGCCAGCAGTCCGCAGGACTATGGCTACACCTTC
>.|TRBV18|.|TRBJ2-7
CASSPQGGREQYF
TGTGCCAGCTCACCCCAGGGGGGGAGGGAGCAGTACTTC
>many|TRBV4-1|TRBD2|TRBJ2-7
CASSQGAGASYEQYF
TGCGCCAGCAGCCAAGGAGCGGGGGCCTCCTACGAGCAGTACTTC
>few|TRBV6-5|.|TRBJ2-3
CASSYSEGATDTQYF
TGTGCCAGCAGTTACTCGGAGGGGGCAACAGATACGCAGTATTTT
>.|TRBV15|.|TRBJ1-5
CATRQGNQPQHF
TGTGCCACTCGACAGGGCAATCAGCCCCAGCATTTT
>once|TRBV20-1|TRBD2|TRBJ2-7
CSARETQGSGGEQYF
TGCAGTGCTAGAGAGACCCAAGGTAGCGGGGGCGAGCAGTACTTC
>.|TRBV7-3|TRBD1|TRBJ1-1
CASSGDRDTEAFF
TGTGCCAGCAGTGGGGACAGGGACACTGAAGCTTTCTTT
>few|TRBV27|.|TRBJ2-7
CASSLFPGGNEQYF
TGTGCCAGCAGTTTATTCCCCGGAGGCAACGAGCAGTACTTC
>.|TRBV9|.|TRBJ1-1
CSSSSWFPEAFF
TGTTCCAGCAGCTCATGGTTCCCTGAAGCTTTCTTT